The entry below gives a single TCR beta chain sequence along with its context. Its antigen is undetermined. Looked up from germline, CDR1 is LGHDT and CDR2 is YNNKEL (reference sequence). V dropped 4 bases and J dropped 5 bases, with 16 bases sitting between them. This CDR3 is built from 15 residues. Amplification of TCR beta CDR3 regions used RNA as the template. TCR CDR3 regions were first amplified by RT-PCR with HTBI primers. TCRdb passed the multiplex PCR reads through MiXCR, listing each CDR3 protein once. This table has hundreds of thousands of distinct CDR3 sequences, 14% to 15% appearing once. This sample was taken from a study of T cells in Graves' hyperthyroidism and ophthalmopathy. Study observations and caveats: Most thyroid-expanded clonotypes above 0.001 were also found in blood. Ophthalmopathy cases were set apart from stable hyperthyroidism by a 13 V-J model.

The sequence was obtained from a woman aged 35 to 49 with Graves' ophthalmopathy. Sequenced: blood. The V call is TRBV3-1, the J call TRBJ2-3; D possibly corresponds to TRBD2 (6 bases). As DNA, the CDR3 is TGTGCCAGCAGCCCCGGGACTCCCGCACGAGATACGCAGTATTTT. As protein: CASSPGTPARDTQYF.